This TCR beta chain appears in the sequencing data of a study of OX40 agonist ivuxolimab in advanced cancers. Study as a whole: Among those enrolled, mean age was roughly 55 years (range roughly 20 to 80) and 70% to 85% were male.

Regarding the study as a whole: Partial responders dosed at 0.1-3.0 mg/kg displayed clonal expansion ranking among the lowest.

Comment on this clone: Its matching antigen is unknown.

Repertoires were generated with immunoSEQ multiplex PCR, while TCRdb's copy carries only in-frame clones and drops some. In the table there are roughly 28,000 clones, about 80% of which are singletons. The CDR3 extends over 15 amino acids. CDR1 and CDR2 from the germline V gene are SGHAT and FQNNGV. V was trimmed by 2 bases and J by 4 bases, leaving 14 bases between them. The sequenced sample was CD4+ or CD8+ T cells sorted from blood, obtained in a trial of the OX40 agonist ivuxolimab. This TCR was recovered from an adult with an advanced solid tumor such as melanoma, head and neck, liver or kidney cancer. The J gene is TRBJ1-2, the V gene TRBV11-2, with D perhaps matching TRBD1 (5 bases). CDR3 sequence (DNA): TGTGCCAGCAGCTTACAGGGTTCCCCAGGCTATGGCTACACCTTC. As protein: CASSLQGSPGYGYTF.